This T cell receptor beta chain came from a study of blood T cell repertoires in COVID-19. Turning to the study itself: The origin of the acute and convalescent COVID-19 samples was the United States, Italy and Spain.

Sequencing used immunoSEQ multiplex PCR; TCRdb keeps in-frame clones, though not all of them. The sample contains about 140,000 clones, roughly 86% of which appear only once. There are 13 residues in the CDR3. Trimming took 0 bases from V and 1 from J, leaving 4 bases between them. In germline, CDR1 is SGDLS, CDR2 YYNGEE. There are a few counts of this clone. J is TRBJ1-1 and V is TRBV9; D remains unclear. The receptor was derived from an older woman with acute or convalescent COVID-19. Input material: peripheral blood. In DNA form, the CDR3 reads TGTGCCAGCAGCGTAGCGGGGAACACTGAAGCTTTCTTT. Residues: CASSVAGNTEAFF.